A selection of T cell receptor beta chains follows, all from one sample in a study of cytomegalovirus exposure and HLA in healthy donors. TCRdb keeps only in-frame clones here, not all; method: immunoSEQ multiplex PCR. Seen here are about 110,000 clones, approximately 76% observed once, and the top ten hold around 7.7%. Sequenced input: PBMCs. These receptor sequences come from a man between 40 and 49 years old in good health and CMV-seronegative. The CDR3 runs from the conserved cysteine through the conserved F or W. The D gene is left open where the match is weak. The size of a clone is reported for some rows only, either as once, few or many, or as a class for expanded clones.

D gene: NA; clone size: NA; V gene: TRBV25-1; J gene: TRBJ2-2; CDR3 DNA: TGTGCCAGCAGTGAAGCCACTACCAACACCGGGGAGCTGTTTTTT; CDR3 protein: CASSEATTNTGELFF
D gene: NA; clone size: few; V gene: TRBV7-8; J gene: TRBJ1-1; CDR3 DNA: TGTGCCAGCAGCTTAGGTCGGTGGGGAGGGGAAGCTTTCTTT; CDR3 protein: CASSLGRWGGEAFF
D gene: TRBD1; clone size: NA; V gene: TRBV30; J gene: TRBJ1-5; CDR3 DNA: TGTGCCTGGAGTTTACCGGGACAGTATCAGCCCCAGCATTTT; CDR3 protein: CAWSLPGQYQPQHF
D gene: NA; clone size: once; V gene: TRBV11-2; J gene: TRBJ2-7; CDR3 DNA: TGTGCCAGCAGCGGGAACAGGTACGAGCAGTACTTC; CDR3 protein: CASSGNRYEQYF
D gene: NA; clone size: NA; V gene: TRBV5-6; J gene: TRBJ2-7; CDR3 DNA: TGTGCCAGCAGCAAATCGGGACTCCGGGCCTACGAGCAGTACTTC; CDR3 protein: CASSKSGLRAYEQYF
D gene: TRBD1; clone size: few; V gene: TRBV5-4; J gene: TRBJ1-2; CDR3 DNA: TGTGCCAGCAGCTCGGACAGGGCTAACTATGGCTACACCTTC; CDR3 protein: CASSSDRANYGYTF
D gene: NA; clone size: NA; V gene: TRBV7-2; J gene: TRBJ2-3; CDR3 DNA: TGTGCCAGCAGCCTGCGGCTCTTGGATACGCAGTATTTT; CDR3 protein: CASSLRLLDTQYF
D gene: NA; clone size: NA; V gene: TRBV7-9; J gene: TRBJ1-6; CDR3 DNA: TGTGCCAGCAGCTTGCCGGGTTATAATTCACCCCTCCACTTT; CDR3 protein: CASSLPGYNSPLHF
D gene: NA; clone size: NA; V gene: TRBV4-3; J gene: TRBJ2-4; CDR3 DNA: TGCGCCAGCAGCCAAGAGTGGAGGGGCCTAGCCAAAAACATTCAGTACTTC; CDR3 protein: CASSQEWRGLAKNIQYF
D gene: NA; clone size: few; V gene: TRBV19; J gene: TRBJ1-2; CDR3 DNA: TGTGCCAGTAGCCCCGACACTTCCAGGGTCAATGGCTACACCTTC; CDR3 protein: CASSPDTSRVNGYTF
D gene: NA; clone size: NA; V gene: TRBV5-1; J gene: TRBJ2-2; CDR3 DNA: TGCGTCAGCAGCTGGGCTACCGGGGAGCTGTTTTTT; CDR3 protein: CVSSWATGELFF
D gene: NA; clone size: NA; V gene: TRBV5-1; J gene: TRBJ1-4; CDR3 DNA: TGCGCCAGCAGCTTGATAACGGGGGACGGTGAAAAACTGTTTTTT; CDR3 protein: CASSLITGDGEKLFF
D gene: NA; clone size: NA; V gene: TRBV6-5; J gene: TRBJ2-1; CDR3 DNA: TGTGCCAGCAGTTACTCGAGTACGGGCAATGAGCAGTTCTTC; CDR3 protein: CASSYSSTGNEQFF
D gene: TRBD1; clone size: NA; V gene: TRBV7-2; J gene: TRBJ1-5; CDR3 DNA: TGTGCCAGCAGCCCCGGGACAGCTATCAATCAGCCCCAGCATTTT; CDR3 protein: CASSPGTAINQPQHF
D gene: NA; clone size: NA; V gene: TRBV7-2; J gene: TRBJ2-7; CDR3 DNA: TGTGCCAGCAGCCCCAGTAGTCGCCTAGCGCTATACGAGCAGTACTTC; CDR3 protein: CASSPSSRLALYEQYF
D gene: NA; clone size: NA; V gene: TRBV4-3; J gene: TRBJ1-1; CDR3 DNA: TGCGCCGGCAGCCAAGATGTCAGGTTCACTGAAGCTTTCTTT; CDR3 protein: CAGSQDVRFTEAFF
D gene: NA; clone size: NA; V gene: TRBV7-9; J gene: TRBJ1-5; CDR3 DNA: TGTGCCAGCAGCGATAGCGGAAGCAATCAGCCCCAGCATTTT; CDR3 protein: CASSDSGSNQPQHF
D gene: TRBD1; clone size: few; V gene: TRBV4-3; J gene: TRBJ2-3; CDR3 DNA: TGCGCCAGCAGCCCAGGTTCAGGGACAGGGGGCACAGATACGCAGTATTTT; CDR3 protein: CASSPGSGTGGTDTQYF
D gene: NA; clone size: NA; V gene: TRBV4-3; J gene: TRBJ1-2; CDR3 DNA: TGCGCCAGCAGCCAAGAGCCGGGGTATGGCTACACCTTC; CDR3 protein: CASSQEPGYGYTF
D gene: TRBD1; clone size: NA; V gene: TRBV30; J gene: TRBJ1-2; CDR3 DNA: TGTGCCTGGGGACCGACAGGGGGCTCTGGCTACACCTTC; CDR3 protein: CAWGPTGGSGYTF
D gene: TRBD1; clone size: NA; V gene: TRBV7-2; J gene: TRBJ1-6; CDR3 DNA: TGTGCCAGCAGCCCCCGACAGGGGGATTCACCCCTCCACTTT; CDR3 protein: CASSPRQGDSPLHF
D gene: NA; clone size: NA; V gene: TRBV4-2; J gene: TRBJ1-1; CDR3 DNA: TGTGCCAGCAGCCTTATTAACACGGGGAACACTGAAGCTTTCTTT; CDR3 protein: CASSLINTGNTEAFF
D gene: TRBD2; clone size: NA; V gene: TRBV19; J gene: TRBJ2-3; CDR3 DNA: TGTGCCAGTAACAGGCGGGGGGCTGAAGATACGCAGTATTTT; CDR3 protein: CASNRRGAEDTQYF
D gene: TRBD1; clone size: NA; V gene: TRBV4-1; J gene: TRBJ2-7; CDR3 DNA: TGCGCCAGCAGCCAAGGAGCTTCAGGACAGGTCACCGTCTACGAGCAGTACTTC; CDR3 protein: CASSQGASGQVTVYEQYF
D gene: TRBD1; clone size: NA; V gene: TRBV7-3; J gene: TRBJ2-7; CDR3 DNA: TGTGCCAGCAGCTTAGGTGCAGGGACAGTCTACGAGCAGTACTTC; CDR3 protein: CASSLGAGTVYEQYF
D gene: TRBD1; clone size: NA; V gene: TRBV28; J gene: TRBJ1-2; CDR3 DNA: TGTGCCAGCAGTTCAGAGGACAGGGGAGGCTATGGTTACACCTTC; CDR3 protein: CASSSEDRGGYGYTF
D gene: TRBD1; clone size: once; V gene: TRBV7-9; J gene: TRBJ1-4; CDR3 DNA: TGTTCCAGCAGCTTAGGTATCAAGGGAACCGGGACAGGGTATGAAAAACTGTTTTTT; CDR3 protein: CSSSLGIKGTGTGYEKLFF
D gene: NA; clone size: few; V gene: TRBV11-2; J gene: TRBJ2-5; CDR3 DNA: TGTGCCAGCAGCACCGCTACGGAGACCCAGTACTTC; CDR3 protein: CASSTATETQYF
D gene: NA; clone size: NA; V gene: TRBV18; J gene: TRBJ1-1; CDR3 DNA: TGTGCCAGCTCACCACCGATGAGCGCGGGGAGCACTGAAGCTTTCTTT; CDR3 protein: CASSPPMSAGSTEAFF
D gene: NA; clone size: once; V gene: TRBV2; J gene: TRBJ2-7; CDR3 DNA: TGTGCCAGCAGTGAACAGGGGTGGTCCTACGAGCAGTACTTC; CDR3 protein: CASSEQGWSYEQYF
D gene: NA; clone size: NA; V gene: TRBV11-2; J gene: TRBJ1-2; CDR3 DNA: TGTGCCAGCAGCTTAGGACAGGCGCATGGCTACACCTTC; CDR3 protein: CASSLGQAHGYTF
D gene: TRBD1; clone size: NA; V gene: TRBV5-3; J gene: TRBJ1-6; CDR3 DNA: TGTGCCAGAAGCCACGGGACAGCCGATTCACCCCTCCACTTT; CDR3 protein: CARSHGTADSPLHF
D gene: NA; clone size: NA; V gene: TRBV11-2; J gene: TRBJ1-1; CDR3 DNA: TGTGCCAGCAGCTTAGAGCCGGGACTGGAAGCTTTCTTT; CDR3 protein: CASSLEPGLEAFF
D gene: TRBD2; clone size: NA; V gene: TRBV5-4; J gene: TRBJ2-1; CDR3 DNA: TGTGCCAGCAGCCCTGGGACTACAACCCCCACCGATGAGCAGTTCTTC; CDR3 protein: CASSPGTTTPTDEQFF
D gene: NA; clone size: NA; V gene: TRBV5-4; J gene: TRBJ1-1; CDR3 DNA: TGTGCCAGCAGCTTGGGGGGCGGAATGAACACTGAAGCTTTCTTT; CDR3 protein: CASSLGGGMNTEAFF
D gene: NA; clone size: NA; V gene: TRBV5-1; J gene: TRBJ1-3; CDR3 DNA: TGCGCCAGCAGCTTGGTTGGCCAGGGTGGTGGAAACACCATATATTTT; CDR3 protein: CASSLVGQGGGNTIYF
D gene: NA; clone size: few; V gene: TRBV7-9; J gene: TRBJ1-2; CDR3 DNA: TGTGCCAGCAGCTTATATCTCTCCGGGATCTATGGCTACACCTTC; CDR3 protein: CASSLYLSGIYGYTF
D gene: TRBD2; clone size: NA; V gene: TRBV7-6; J gene: TRBJ2-1; CDR3 DNA: TGTGCCAGCAGCTTAGTCAGCGGGGTTAGTAGCGGGCAGTTCTTC; CDR3 protein: CASSLVSGVSSGQFF
D gene: NA; clone size: NA; V gene: TRBV27; J gene: TRBJ2-7; CDR3 DNA: TGTGCCAGCAGGTACTACCGTTCCTACGAGCAGTACTTC; CDR3 protein: CASRYYRSYEQYF
D gene: NA; clone size: NA; V gene: TRBV30; J gene: TRBJ2-7; CDR3 DNA: TGTGCCTGGAGTCTAAACTACGAGCAGTACTTC; CDR3 protein: CAWSLNYEQYF
D gene: TRBD1; clone size: NA; V gene: TRBV4-2; J gene: TRBJ1-4; CDR3 DNA: TGTGCCAGCAAGGACAGGGGGGCGACTAATGAAAAACTGTTTTTT; CDR3 protein: CASKDRGATNEKLFF
D gene: TRBD2; clone size: few; V gene: TRBV7-2; J gene: TRBJ2-5; CDR3 DNA: TGTGCCAGCAGACTTCGGGGGGGCAGGGGAGAGACCCAGTACTTC; CDR3 protein: CASRLRGGRGETQYF
D gene: NA; clone size: once; V gene: TRBV5-1; J gene: TRBJ2-2; CDR3 DNA: TGCGCCAGCAGCGGAATCGGGACTGCGAACACCGGGGAGCTGTTTTTT; CDR3 protein: CASSGIGTANTGELFF
D gene: NA; clone size: NA; V gene: TRBV28; J gene: TRBJ1-4; CDR3 DNA: TGTGCCAGCAGAAGGTCCGGGATGCCAAATGAAAAACTGTTTTTT; CDR3 protein: CASRRSGMPNEKLFF
D gene: TRBD2; clone size: NA; V gene: TRBV6-1; J gene: TRBJ2-7; CDR3 DNA: TGTGCCAGCCGGGGGGGGGTTGAGCAGTACTTC; CDR3 protein: CASRGGVEQYF
D gene: TRBD1; clone size: NA; V gene: TRBV5-4; J gene: TRBJ1-2; CDR3 DNA: TGTGCCAGCAGCTACCTGGACAGGGACTATGGCTACACCTTC; CDR3 protein: CASSYLDRDYGYTF
D gene: NA; clone size: NA; V gene: TRBV7-2; J gene: TRBJ1-2; CDR3 DNA: TGTGCCAGCAGCTTAGTAGGGAGGACCTATGGCTACACCTTC; CDR3 protein: CASSLVGRTYGYTF
D gene: TRBD2; clone size: few; V gene: TRBV27; J gene: TRBJ2-1; CDR3 DNA: TGTGCCAGCAGTATGACTAGCGGGCCTTACAATGAGCAGTTCTTC; CDR3 protein: CASSMTSGPYNEQFF
D gene: NA; clone size: NA; V gene: TRBV4-1; J gene: TRBJ1-3; CDR3 DNA: TGCGCCAGCAGCCAGACAAGGGACTTTGGAAACACCATATATTTT; CDR3 protein: CASSQTRDFGNTIYF
D gene: NA; clone size: NA; V gene: TRBV30; J gene: TRBJ1-6; CDR3 DNA: TGTGCCTGGAGACGGCGTGGGGGCAATTCACCCCTCCACTTT; CDR3 protein: CAWRRRGGNSPLHF
D gene: NA; clone size: NA; V gene: TRBV7-9; J gene: TRBJ1-2; CDR3 DNA: TGTGCCAGCAGCCCCGGGGGGTTGGCAAGCTATGGCTACACCTTC; CDR3 protein: CASSPGGLASYGYTF
D gene: TRBD1; clone size: NA; V gene: TRBV7-9; J gene: TRBJ1-2; CDR3 DNA: TGTGCCAGCAGCTCCGCCGGGACAGCTTATGGCTACACCTTC; CDR3 protein: CASSSAGTAYGYTF
D gene: NA; clone size: NA; V gene: TRBV4-1; J gene: TRBJ2-7; CDR3 DNA: TGCGCCAGCAGCCACGAACTAGGAGGCGCCGAGCAGTACTTC; CDR3 protein: CASSHELGGAEQYF
D gene: TRBD1; clone size: NA; V gene: TRBV5-8; J gene: TRBJ1-2; CDR3 DNA: TGTGCCAGCAGCTTGGATAGGGACAGGGACGCGCGGTGGAATGGCTACACCTTC; CDR3 protein: CASSLDRDRDARWNGYTF
D gene: NA; clone size: NA; V gene: TRBV27; J gene: TRBJ2-1; CDR3 DNA: TGTGCCAGCATAGGTTATGGGGGGACGAGCTCCTACAATGAGCAGTTCTTC; CDR3 protein: CASIGYGGTSSYNEQFF
D gene: TRBD2; clone size: NA; V gene: TRBV4-3; J gene: TRBJ2-1; CDR3 DNA: TGCGCCAGCAGCCAAGACCGTATGGGGGGGGGAAACAATGAGCAGTTCTTC; CDR3 protein: CASSQDRMGGGNNEQFF
D gene: NA; clone size: NA; V gene: TRBV27; J gene: TRBJ2-3; CDR3 DNA: TGTGCCAGCAGTTTACTTGCCGCTGTGGGCGTCACAGATACGCAGTATTTT; CDR3 protein: CASSLLAAVGVTDTQYF
D gene: NA; clone size: few; V gene: TRBV7-2; J gene: TRBJ2-5; CDR3 DNA: TGTGCCAGCAGCTATAGGTCGGTTGGGAGTCAAGAGACCCAGTACTTC; CDR3 protein: CASSYRSVGSQETQYF
D gene: TRBD1; clone size: NA; V gene: TRBV4-3; J gene: TRBJ1-2; CDR3 DNA: TGCGCCAGCAGCCAGTACGACAGGGGGCGCGTAGTGAGCGATGGCTACACCTTC; CDR3 protein: CASSQYDRGRVVSDGYTF
D gene: NA; clone size: NA; V gene: TRBV10-3; J gene: TRBJ1-1; CDR3 DNA: TGTGCCACCACTAGGATCTTGGGCACTGAAGCTTTCTTT; CDR3 protein: CATTRILGTEAFF